This T cell receptor (beta chain) was sequenced during a study of cytomegalovirus exposure and HLA in healthy donors. The study's findings and limits: Immune exposure was documented only through CMV serostatus. By a later analysis, the bulk of CMV-associated TCR beta chains appeared HLA-restricted. The study flagged some 170 TCR beta chains as cytomegalovirus-associated.

The PCR was carried out with 60 Vbeta primers and 13 Jbeta primers. Profiling relied on immunoSEQ multiplex PCR, and the TCRdb table lists in-frame clones only, not all of them. The sample shows 150,000 to 200,000 clones, 60% to 75% of them seen only once. In its sample, this clone was seen once. Its specificity is not known. This sequence was found in a woman in her forties or fifties in good health and CMV-seropositive. The sequenced sample consisted of PBMCs.

CDR3 amino acids: CASSLEGQDNSPLHF. The CDR3 DNA reads as TGTGCCAGCAGCTTAGAGGGACAAGATAATTCACCCCTCCACTTT. This chain joins TRBV11-2 and TRBJ1-6, with D maybe TRBD1 (6 bases). CDR3 size: 15 residues. Germline CDR1 reads SGHAT; CDR2 reads FQNNGV. V was clipped by 0 bases and J by 5 bases, with 8 bases between them.